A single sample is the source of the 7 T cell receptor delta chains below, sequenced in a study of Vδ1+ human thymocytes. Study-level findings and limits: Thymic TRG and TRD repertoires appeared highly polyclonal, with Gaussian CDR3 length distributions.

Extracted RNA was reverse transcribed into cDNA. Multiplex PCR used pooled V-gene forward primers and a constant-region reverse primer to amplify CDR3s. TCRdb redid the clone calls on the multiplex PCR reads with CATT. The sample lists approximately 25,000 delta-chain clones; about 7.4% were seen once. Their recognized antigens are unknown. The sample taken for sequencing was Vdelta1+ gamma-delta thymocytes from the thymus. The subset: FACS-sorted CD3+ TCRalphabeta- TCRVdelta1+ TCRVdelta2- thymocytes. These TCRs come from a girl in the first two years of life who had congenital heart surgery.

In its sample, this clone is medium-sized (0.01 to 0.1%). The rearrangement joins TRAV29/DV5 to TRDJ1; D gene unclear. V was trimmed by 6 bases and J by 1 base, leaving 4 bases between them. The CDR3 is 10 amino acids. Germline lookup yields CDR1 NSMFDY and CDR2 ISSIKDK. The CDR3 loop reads CAVGTDKLIF. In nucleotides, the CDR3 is TGTGCAGTGGGCACCGATAAACTCATCTTT.

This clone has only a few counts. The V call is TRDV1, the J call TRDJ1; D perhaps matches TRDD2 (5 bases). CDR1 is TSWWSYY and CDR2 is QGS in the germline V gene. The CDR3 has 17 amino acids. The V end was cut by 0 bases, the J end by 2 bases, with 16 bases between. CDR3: CALGELYLLSRTDKLIF. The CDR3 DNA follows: TGTGCTCTTGGGGAACTATACCTTCTATCTCGTACCGATAAACTCATCTTT.

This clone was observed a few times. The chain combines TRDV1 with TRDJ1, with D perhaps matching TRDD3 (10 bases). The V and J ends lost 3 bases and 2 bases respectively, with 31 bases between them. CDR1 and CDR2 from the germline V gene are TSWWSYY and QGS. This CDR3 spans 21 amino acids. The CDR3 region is CALGDRPSYALGDDETDKLIF. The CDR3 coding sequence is TGTGCTCTTGGGGATCGGCCTTCCTACGCACTGGGGGATGACGAGACCGATAAACTCATCTTT.

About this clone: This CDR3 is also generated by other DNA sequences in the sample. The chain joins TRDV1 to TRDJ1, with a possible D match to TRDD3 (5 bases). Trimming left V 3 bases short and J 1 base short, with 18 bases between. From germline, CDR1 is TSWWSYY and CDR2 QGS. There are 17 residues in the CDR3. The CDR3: CALGDLSLGCCTDKLIF. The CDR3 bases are TGTGCTCTTGGGGACCTCTCATTGGGATGCTGCACCGATAAACTCATCTTT.

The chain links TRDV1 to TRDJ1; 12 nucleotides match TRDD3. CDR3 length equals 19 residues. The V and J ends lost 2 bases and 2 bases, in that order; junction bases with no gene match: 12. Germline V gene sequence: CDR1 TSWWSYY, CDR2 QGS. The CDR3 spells CALGEGLETGGYRTDKLIF. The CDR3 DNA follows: TGTGCTCTTGGGGAAGGGTTGGAAACTGGGGGATACCGGACCGATAAACTCATCTTT.

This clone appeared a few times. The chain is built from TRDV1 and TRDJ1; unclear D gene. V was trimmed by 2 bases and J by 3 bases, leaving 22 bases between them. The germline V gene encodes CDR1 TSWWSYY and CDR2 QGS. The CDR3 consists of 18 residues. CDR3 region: CALGELSSPQSRADKLIF. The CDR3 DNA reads TGTGCTCTTGGGGAATTATCGTCCCCCCAAAGTAGGGCCGATAAACTCATCTTT.

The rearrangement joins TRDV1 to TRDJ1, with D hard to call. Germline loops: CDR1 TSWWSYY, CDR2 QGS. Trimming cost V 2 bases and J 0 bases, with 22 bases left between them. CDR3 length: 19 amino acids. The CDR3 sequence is CALGELLYLRAPYTDKLIF. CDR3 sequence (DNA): TGTGCTCTTGGGGAATTACTCTATCTAAGGGCCCCGTACACCGATAAACTCATCTTT.